This T cell receptor beta chain was sequenced for a study of cytomegalovirus exposure and HLA in healthy donors. Overall study results and limits: When analyzed later, a missense DCLRE1C variant was found to be linked to TCR beta V- and J-gene trimming. Testing in vitro showed a few CMV-associated chains specific for CMV antigens.

As to this clone: Its antigen remains unidentified.

The PCR had 60 Vbeta and 13 Jbeta primers. Assay used: immunoSEQ multiplex PCR; TCRdb lists only in-frame clones, some missing. The sample lists 80,000 to 95,000 clones, approximately 71% occurring once. CDR3 length: 17 residues. Germline-derived CDR1 and CDR2 are SNHLY and FYNNEI. V lost 7 bases, J lost 3 bases, and 12 bases stayed unmatched. The TCR sequence derives from a woman younger than 30 in good health and CMV-seropositive. The chain joins TRBV2 to TRBJ2-3; the match to TRBD2 covers 11 bases. The source material was PBMCs. CDR3: CASMGRGSGGATDTQYF. The CDR3 DNA follows: TGTGCCAGCATGGGCAGGGGTAGCGGGGGGGCGACAGATACGCAGTATTTT.